The 32 T cell receptor beta chains below come from one sample, sequenced in a study of blood T cell repertoires in COVID-19. Here immunoSEQ multiplex PCR was the method, and the copy in TCRdb shows in-frame clones only, minus some. The sample has about 360,000 clones; over 70% are singletons. The sample consisted of peripheral blood. The receptors derive from a man aged 25-45 years with active or convalescent COVID-19.

Notes on this clone: Other DNA sequences of this sample code for an identical CDR3. The chain employs TRBV29-1 and TRBJ1-1; D is unresolved. The germline V gene has CDR1 SQVTM and CDR2 ANQGSEA. The CDR3 loop spans 13 amino acids. V was shortened by 4 bases and J by 0 bases, with 9 bases between the two germline ends. CDR3 DNA: TGCAGCGTTGCAGGCGTCCTGAACACTGAAGCTTTCTTT. Its protein product is CSVAGVLNTEAFF.

The chain recombines TRBV7-8 with TRBJ2-1, with 8 bases matching TRBD1. From germline, CDR1 is SGHVS and CDR2 FQNEAQ. The length of the CDR3 is 16 residues. V dropped 1 base and J dropped 14; count of bases not matched to a gene: 16. CDR3 in DNA: TGTGCCAGCAGCTTAGGAAGGCAGGGGGCTCGCCCAGGCGAGTTCTTC. It specifies CASSLGRQGARPGEFF. The variable domain in full, with the rest retrieved from reference TRBV7-8 and TRBJ2-1, is GAGVSQSPRYKVAKRGQDVALRCDPISGHVSLFWYQQALGQGPEFLTYFQNEAQLDKSGLPSDRFFAERPEGSVSTLKIQRTQQEDSAVYLCASSLGRQGARPGEFFGPGTRLTVL.

J is TRBJ2-3 and V is TRBV11-1; D remains unclear. From germline, CDR1 is SGHAT and CDR2 FQDESV (reference sequence). The V and J ends lost 5 bases and 0 bases respectively, with 6 bases between them. This CDR3 is built from 13 residues. CDR3 loop: CASSISSTDTQYF. The CDR3 region has the DNA TGTGCCAGCAGCATCTCTAGCACAGATACGCAGTATTTT.

The V call is TRBV5-4, the J call TRBJ1-1; maybe TRBD1 (5 bases). The germline gives CDR1 SGHNT, CDR2 YYREEE (reference sequence). The CDR3 consists of 13 residues. Between the trimmed V and J ends, which lost 9 bases and 14 bases, there was a span of 26 bases. In DNA form, the CDR3 reads TGTGCCATCAAGTTTGACGCGGGTGTCGGGGGATTCTTT. The encoded protein is CAIKFDAGVGGFF.

This chain uses TRBV7-3 with TRBJ2-2; 11 bases fit TRBD2. Germline V gene lookup returns CDR1 SGHTA and CDR2 FQGTGA. This CDR3 contains 16 residues. V trimming: 3 bases; J trimming: 4 bases; junction bases outside the gene matches: 4. CDR3 sequence: CASSFSGGALTGELFF. CDR3 nucleotide sequence: TGTGCCAGCAGCTTTAGCGGGGGGGCCCTCACCGGGGAGCTGTTTTTT.

The chain recombines TRBV10-3 with TRBJ2-3; 9 bases match TRBD1. The CDR3 extends over 14 amino acids. From germline, CDR1 is ENHRY and CDR2 SYGVKD. With V trimmed by 5 bases and J by 6 bases, 6 bases remained unmatched. CDR3 region: CAISPTGQGDTQYF. The CDR3, as DNA: TGTGCCATCAGTCCCACCGGACAGGGGGATACGCAGTATTTT.

This rearrangement joins TRBV3-1 (or the pseudogene TRBV3-2) to TRBJ1-4, with a tentative D call TRBD1 (5 bases). Germline V gives CDR1 LGHDT, CDR2 YNNKEL (reference sequence). This CDR3 is built from 16 residues. The V end was cut by 0 bases, the J end by 7 bases, with 15 bases between. As DNA, the CDR3 is TGTGCCAGCAGCCAAGAAGGGGCAGGGCGCAGTGAAAAACTGTTTTTT. Protein sequence: CASSQEGAGRSEKLFF.

This clone was recorded only once. The J gene is TRBJ1-6, the V gene TRBV4-3; D gene uncertain. CDR1 LGHNA and CDR2 YSLEER come from the germline V gene. The ends were cut back, 0 bases at V and 0 bases at J, with 24 bases in the middle. The CDR3 covers 22 residues. The DNA for the CDR3 is TGCGCCAGCAGCCAAGATTGGGTTGCCCGGGAATATCATAGCTCCTATAATTCACCCCTCCACTTT. This encodes CASSQDWVAREYHSSYNSPLHF.

The chain recombines TRBV24-1 with TRBJ2-2; weak D call: TRBD1 (5 bases). The CDR3 consists of 16 residues. CDR1 KGHDR and CDR2 SFDVKD come from the germline V gene. V was pared by 4 bases and J by 1 base, with 12 bases between. The CDR3: CATSDTRDLNTGELFF. The CDR3 coding sequence is TGTGCCACCAGTGACACCAGGGATCTGAACACCGGGGAGCTGTTTTTT.

The CDR3 DNA is TGTGCCAGCAGTTACTCTGGGGCCTGGGCCCAGTACTTC. This encodes CASSYSGAWAQYF. This chain connects TRBV6-6 to TRBJ2-5, with D possibly TRBD1 on 5 matching bases. Trimming removed 0 bases from V and 9 bases from J, with 11 bases in between. This CDR3 region has 13 residues. Germline V gene data show CDR1 as MNHNY and CDR2 as SVGAGI (reference sequence).

The J gene is TRBJ1-2, the V gene TRBV19, with 7 positions matching TRBD1. The CDR3 covers 15 residues. V was clipped by 3 bases and J by 4 bases; unmatched bases: 8. CDR1 is LNHDA, CDR2 SQIVND, per germline (reference sequence). The CDR3 region is CASSIPSRTGYGYTF. For the CDR3, the DNA is TGTGCCAGTAGTATTCCCAGTCGGACAGGCTATGGCTACACCTTC.

The chain employs TRBV30 and TRBJ1-6; no clear D gene. Germline CDR1 and CDR2: GTSNPN and SVGIG (reference sequence). There are 15 residues in the CDR3. V lost 3 bases and J lost 9, with 18 bases in between. The CDR3 here is CAWREQPFGISPLHF. CDR3 sequence (DNA): TGTGCCTGGAGGGAACAGCCCTTCGGGATTTCACCCCTCCACTTT. The full variable domain, in which reference TRBV30 and TRBJ1-6 provide the parts outside the CDR3, is SQTIHQWPATLVQPVGSPLSLECTVEGTSNPNLYWYRQAAGRGLQLLFYSVGIGQISSEVPQNLSASRPQDRQFILSSKKLLLSDSGFYLCAWREQPFGISPLHFGNGTRLTVT.

A word on this clone: Different DNA sequences within this sample yield the same CDR3. This chain links TRBV30 with TRBJ1-3; TRBD1 agrees at 8 bases. The V and J ends lost 2 bases and 1 base, in that order; junction bases with no gene match: 1. In germline, CDR1 is GTSNPN, CDR2 SVGIG (reference sequence). The CDR3 covers 14 residues. Here the CDR3 reads CAWSRTGSGNTIYF. The DNA of the CDR3 is TGTGCCTGGAGTAGGACAGGGTCTGGAAACACCATATATTTT. Using reference TRBV30 and TRBJ1-3 for the parts outside the CDR3, the full variable domain is SQTIHQWPATLVQPVGSPLSLECTVEGTSNPNLYWYRQAAGRGLQLLFYSVGIGQISSEVPQNLSASRPQDRQFILSSKKLLLSDSGFYLCAWSRTGSGNTIYFGEGSWLTVV.

In this sample, this clone turned up a few times. Within the sample, other DNA sequences also encode this same CDR3. The chain is built from TRBV9 and TRBJ2-1; 14 bases are a match to TRBD2. The V and J ends lost 3 bases and 1 base, in that order; junction bases with no gene match: 0. Germline V gene sequence: CDR1 SGDLS, CDR2 YYNGEE. This CDR3 comprises 16 residues. The DNA for the CDR3 is TGTGCCAGCAGCGGACTAGCGGGAGGGTCCTACAATGAGCAGTTCTTC. This gives the protein CASSGLAGGSYNEQFF.

The chain links TRBV6-5 to TRBJ2-5; 10 nucleotides match TRBD1. Trimming cost V 7 bases and J 1 base; bases outside gene matches: 6. The CDR3 has 15 residues. Germline values: CDR1 MNHEY, CDR2 SVGAGI. Written as DNA, the CDR3 is TGTGCCAGCACCCGACAGGGGGCCTTCCAAGAGACCCAGTACTTC. It codes for CASTRQGAFQETQYF.

CDR3 loop: CASSYSYRDNEKLFF. The CDR3 DNA reads TGTGCCAGCAGTTACTCGTACAGGGACAATGAAAAACTGTTTTTT. The chain couples TRBV6-2 or TRBV6-3 to TRBJ1-4, with D perhaps TRBD1 (6 bases). The CDR3 is 15 residues long. The V end lost 0 bases, the J end lost 5 bases, and 10 bases lay between the germline ends. Germline V gene sequence: CDR1 MNHEY, CDR2 SVGEGT.

V usage is TRBV15 and J usage is TRBJ2-7, with 7 bases identical to TRBD1. The junction had 5 bases not matched to a gene; V was cut back by 4 bases and J by 2 bases. The length of the CDR3 is 14 residues. Germline V gene data show CDR1 as LNHNV and CDR2 as YYDKDF (reference sequence). This CDR3 is CATSNRQGTYEQYF. The CDR3 DNA reads TGTGCCACCAGCAACCGACAGGGTACCTACGAGCAGTACTTC.

The chain carries TRBV5-1 and TRBJ2-7; D is possibly TRBD2 (6 bases). The germline V gene has CDR1 SGHRS and CDR2 YFSETQ. This CDR3 is built from 16 residues. V was pared by 4 bases and J by 0 bases, with 17 bases between. CDR3 coding DNA: TGCGCCAGCAGCGTATCCGGGACTGCGAGCTCCTACGAGCAGTACTTC. This gives the protein CASSVSGTASSYEQYF.

V and J are TRBV11-1 and TRBJ2-7; D uncertain. Germline V CDR1 and CDR2: SGHAT, FQDESV (reference sequence). This CDR3 has 15 residues. The ends were cut back, 5 bases at V and 0 bases at J, with 14 bases in the middle. CDR3 nucleotide sequence: TGTGCCAGCAGCCTCAAAGACCCGGGCTCCTACGAGCAGTACTTC. Protein sequence: CASSLKDPGSYEQYF.

Here the CDR3 reads CASLRGGLAEAYNEQFF. The CDR3 DNA reads as TGCGCCAGCCTACGAGGGGGGCTAGCGGAGGCCTACAATGAGCAGTTCTTC. The chain is built from TRBV5-1 and TRBJ2-1, with D tentatively TRBD2 (7 bases). Germline loops: CDR1 SGHRS, CDR2 YFSETQ. The V end lost 7 bases, the J end lost 2 bases, and 22 bases lay between the germline ends. This CDR3 is 17 amino acids long.

As regards this clone: Here the CDR3 omits its conserved ending phenylalanine or tryptophan, so a read error is the likely source. Because the CDR3's place on the DNA is in doubt, the DNA is left out and the CDR3 is given as listed by TCRdb. The chain has TRBV6-5 and TRBJ2-7; the table's D call, TRBD2, was not checked against the DNA. The CDR3 region is 12 residues in length, termini included. The V gene's germline CDR1 is MNHEY and CDR2 SVGAGI. CDR3 amino acids: CASSRRLAGEWY.

In this sample, this clone turned up once. V gene TRBV19 combines with J gene TRBJ2-7; 11 nucleotides line up with TRBD2. The ends lost 3 bases at V and 6 bases at J; junction bases unmatched: 7. From germline, CDR1 is LNHDA and CDR2 SQIVND (reference sequence). This CDR3 comprises 15 residues. In DNA, the CDR3 is TGTGCCAGTAGTATTTCTAGCGGGGGGCAGGTCGAGCAGTACTTC. Its translation: CASSISSGGQVEQYF. Supplemented by reference TRBV19 and TRBJ2-7, the full variable domain reads DGGITQSPKYLFRKEGQNVTLSCEQNLNHDAMYWYRQDPGQGLRLIYYSQIVNDFQKGDIAEGYSVSREKKESFPLTVTSAQKNPTAFYLCASSISSGGQVEQYFGPGTRLTVT.

V usage is TRBV9 and J usage is TRBJ2-7, with D possibly being TRBD1 (6 bases). The CDR3 length is 13 residues. Germline loops: CDR1 SGDLS, CDR2 YYNGEE. The V end lost 1 base, the J end lost 7 bases, and 12 bases lay between the germline ends. CDR3 DNA: TGTGCCAGCAGCGTAACGGCAGGGGATGAGCAGTACTTC. Its protein is CASSVTAGDEQYF.

The chain carries TRBV6-2 or TRBV6-3 and TRBJ1-1; D unclear. The CDR3 has 13 amino acids. Trimming took 1 base from V and 4 from J, leaving 7 bases between them. The germline V gene has CDR1 MNHEY and CDR2 SVGEGT. CDR3 DNA: TGTGCCAGCAGTTACTTACAGAGCACTGAAGCTTTCTTT. It yields the protein CASSYLQSTEAFF.

The rearrangement links TRBV6-2 or TRBV6-3 to TRBJ1-4, with D unresolved. CDR1 is MNHEY, CDR2 SVGEGT, per germline. The CDR3 is 11 amino acids. V lost 5 bases and J 8 bases, leaving 6 bases between the germline ends. The CDR3 nucleotides read TGTGCCAGCAGTCAGCGGGAAAAACTGTTTTTT. Amino acid sequence: CASSQREKLFF.

The chain combines TRBV7-3 with TRBJ2-3; 9 nucleotides align to TRBD1. CDR3 length equals 16 residues. The V and J ends lost 5 bases and 1 base, in that order; junction bases with no gene match: 7. The germline V gene has CDR1 SGHTA and CDR2 FQGTGA. In nucleotides, the CDR3 is TGTGCCAGCAGCCCCCAACAGGGGGCGCGCACAGATACGCAGTATTTT. Amino acids: CASSPQQGARTDTQYF.

The chain recombines TRBV5-4 with TRBJ2-1, with D perhaps matching TRBD1 (5 bases). The ends were cut back, 4 bases at V and 7 bases at J, with 9 bases in the middle. The CDR3 contains 12 residues. CDR1 is SGHNT, CDR2 YYREEE, per germline (reference sequence). CDR3 nucleotides: TGTGCCAGCAGCAGACCAGGGAATGAGCAGTTCTTC. Protein: CASSRPGNEQFF. Complete variable domain (other parts from reference TRBV5-4 and TRBJ2-1): ETGVTQSPTHLIKTRGQQVTLRCSSQSGHNTVSWYQQALGQGPQFIFQYYREEENGRGNFPPRFSGLQFPNYSSELNVNALELDDSALYLCASSRPGNEQFFGPGTRLTVL.

In nucleotides, the CDR3 is TGTGCCAGCAATGAGGAGCTCCACCACGAGCAGTACTTC. Protein product: CASNEELHHEQYF. The V and J genes are TRBV28 and TRBJ2-7; D gene ambiguous. This CDR3 spans 13 amino acids. V was cut by 7 bases and J by 5 bases, with 15 bases left in between. CDR1 is MDHEN, CDR2 SYDVKM, per germline.

The chain has TRBV7-3 and TRBJ2-3; D unresolved. There are 13 residues in the CDR3. Trimming cost V 5 bases and J 4 bases, with 10 bases left between them. CDR1 is SGHTA, CDR2 FQGTGA, per germline. The CDR3 coding sequence is TGTGCCAGCAGCCAGAGGTGGTCAGATACGCAGTATTTT. Translation: CASSQRWSDTQYF.

V gene TRBV12-3 or TRBV12-4 combines with J gene TRBJ2-1, with TRBD2 matching over 7 bases. This CDR3 contains 13 residues. V dropped 5 bases and J dropped 5; count of bases not matched to a gene: 3. CDR3 residues: CASSMTSHNEQFF. The CDR3 DNA reads as TGTGCCAGCAGTATGACTAGCCACAATGAGCAGTTCTTC.

This chain connects TRBV5-1 to TRBJ2-1; D perhaps matches TRBD1 (5 bases). The CDR3 runs 15 residues. CDR1 SGHRS and CDR2 YFSETQ come from the germline V gene. V dropped 2 bases and J dropped 2 bases, with 11 bases sitting between them. The CDR3, as DNA: TGCGCCAGCAGCTTATTAGGGGCGACCTACAATGAGCAGTTCTTC. Translation gives CASSLLGATYNEQFF.

The chain uses TRBV4-3 and TRBJ1-1, with D possibly being TRBD1 (6 bases). The CDR3 is made up of 14 amino acids. Germline V CDR1 and CDR2: LGHNA, YSLEER. Trimming stripped 5 bases from V and 5 bases from J, with 15 bases between. The CDR3 sequence: CASSSQGSGTEAFF. CDR3 coding DNA: TGCGCCAGCAGCTCACAGGGTTCAGGGACTGAAGCTTTCTTT.